This is a list of T cell receptor beta chains from one sample in a study of T cell responses to AZD1222 COVID-19 vaccine. The protocol was immunoSEQ multiplex PCR, while the TCRdb copy is restricted to in-frame clones and leaves out a portion. Among approximately 99,000 clones listed, roughly 84% were seen once. The sample was peripheral blood, taken on day 0 of AZD1222 vaccination. These receptors all stem from an adult in good health. CDR3s include the opening cysteine and the closing phenylalanine or tryptophan. The order of the fields is CDR3 length, J gene, V gene, D gene, clone size, CDR3 protein, CDR3 DNA. A D gene is named only where the DNA matches it firmly. The size of a clone is reported for some rows only, either as once, few or many, or as a class for expanded clones.

>16|TRBJ2-6|TRBV24-1|-|-
CATSDRAGSGANVLTF
TGTGCCACCAGTGACCGGGCGGGGTCTGGGGCCAACGTCCTGACTTTC
>13|TRBJ1-4|TRBV30|-|once
CAWSVQRNEKLFF
TGTGCCTGGAGTGTACAGCGGAATGAAAAACTGTTTTTT
>14|TRBJ2-7|TRBV11-2|-|-
CASSLNPGPYEQYF
TGTGCCAGCAGCTTAAACCCGGGACCCTACGAGCAGTACTTC
>16|TRBJ2-2|TRBV15|TRBD1|-
CATSSRDRARTGELFF
TGTGCCACCAGCTCCCGGGACAGGGCCCGCACCGGGGAGCTGTTTTTT
>14|TRBJ1-1|TRBV5-8|-|once
CASSLDSARTEAFF
TGTGCCAGCAGCTTGGATAGCGCCCGAACTGAAGCTTTCTTT
>12|TRBJ1-2|TRBV18|-|-
CASSTDTYGYTF
TGTGCCAGCTCAACGGACACCTATGGCTACACCTTC
>15|TRBJ1-5|TRBV19|-|-
CASSPAGEAAQPQHF
TGTGCCAGTAGCCCCGCGGGGGAGGCGGCTCAGCCCCAGCATTTT
>14|TRBJ2-5|TRBV2|-|-
CASGQEGGKETQYF
TGTGCCAGTGGACAGGAGGGGGGGAAAGAGACCCAGTACTTC
>16|TRBJ1-2|TRBV7-8|TRBD1|-
CASSPLVQGAGYGYTF
TGTGCCAGCAGCCCTTTGGTTCAGGGGGCGGGCTATGGCTACACCTTC
>15|TRBJ1-2|TRBV29-1|TRBD1|few
CSVAGQGGTNYGYTF
TGCAGCGTTGCGGGACAGGGAGGGACTAACTATGGCTACACCTTC
>16|TRBJ2-3|TRBV30|-|-
CAWSGRRLVGGDTQYF
TGTGCCTGGAGTGGCAGGCGACTAGTCGGGGGAGATACGCAGTATTTT
>14|TRBJ1-6|TRBV19|TRBD1|-
CASSYTGQDSPLHF
TGTGCCAGTAGTTATACGGGACAGGATTCACCCCTCCACTTT
>14|TRBJ2-1|TRBV29-1|-|-
CSVARGSSYNEQFF
TGCAGCGTTGCACGGGGAAGCTCCTACAATGAGCAGTTCTTC
>16|TRBJ2-2|TRBV3-1/TRBV3-2|TRBD1|once
CASSQAQTGLSGELFF
TGTGCCAGCAGCCAGGCACAGACAGGGCTTTCCGGGGAGCTGTTTTTT
>15|TRBJ1-4|TRBV7-8|TRBD1|-
CASSLAGQATEKLFF
TGTGCCAGCAGCTTAGCGGGACAGGCGACTGAAAAACTGTTTTTT
>16|TRBJ2-3|TRBV23-1|-|-
CASSPRGQKRTDTQYF
TGCGCCAGCAGTCCTCGGGGTCAAAAGCGCACAGATACGCAGTATTTT
>14|TRBJ1-5|TRBV10-3|-|-
CAISPDSPSQPQHF
TGTGCCATCAGTCCCGACAGTCCTTCCCAGCCCCAGCATTTT
>18|TRBJ2-5|TRBV7-9|TRBD2|-
CASETLTGLAGSQETQYF
TGTGCCAGCGAAACATTAACGGGTCTAGCGGGGTCCCAAGAGACCCAGTACTTC
>14|TRBJ1-6|TRBV6-5|TRBD1|-
CASSRDSRNSPLHF
TGTGCCAGCAGCCGGGACAGCCGCAATTCACCCCTCCACTTT
>15|TRBJ1-1|TRBV6-5|TRBD1|-
CASSRTGGVGTEAFF
TGTGCCAGCAGCCGAACAGGGGGCGTCGGAACTGAAGCTTTCTTT
>11|TRBJ2-7|TRBV6-5|-|-
CASTDGYEQYF
TGTGCCAGCACAGACGGGTACGAGCAGTACTTC
>15|TRBJ1-4|TRBV5-1|TRBD1|few
CASSDQGATNEKLFF
TGCGCCAGCAGCGATCAGGGGGCAACTAATGAAAAACTGTTTTTT
>15|TRBJ1-1|TRBV27|TRBD1|-
CASSPPGQGVSEAFF
TGTGCCAGCAGTCCACCGGGACAGGGGGTTTCTGAAGCTTTCTTT
>12|TRBJ2-2|TRBV12-3/TRBV12-4|-|-
CASSPMTGELFF
TGTGCCAGCAGCCCGATGACCGGGGAGCTGTTTTTT
>17|TRBJ1-6|TRBV30|TRBD1|-
CAWRPRGGDRDNSPLHF
TGTGCCTGGAGACCAAGGGGGGGGGACAGAGATAATTCACCCCTCCACTTT
>13|TRBJ1-5|TRBV14|-|-
CASSQDRNQPQHF
TGTGCCAGCAGCCAAGACCGCAATCAGCCCCAGCATTTT
>14|TRBJ2-5|TRBV5-1|-|-
CASSPTPGIETQYF
TGCGCCAGCAGCCCCACCCCCGGGATCGAGACCCAGTACTTC
>14|TRBJ2-7|TRBV25-1|TRBD2|-
CASSEGGGLYEQYF
TGTGCCAGCAGTGAAGGCGGGGGTCTCTACGAGCAGTACTTC
>17|TRBJ2-5|TRBV7-3|-|-
CASSLSGTRALQETQYF
TGTGCCAGCAGCTTAAGCGGGACCAGGGCCCTCCAAGAGACCCAGTACTTC
>15|TRBJ1-5|TRBV7-9|-|few
CASSLSRDPNQPQHF
TGTGCCAGCAGCTTGTCGCGTGATCCTAATCAGCCCCAGCATTTT
>11|TRBJ2-1|TRBV12-3/TRBV12-4|-|-
CAYLGRNEQFF
TGTGCCTATCTTGGTCGAAATGAGCAGTTCTTC
>16|TRBJ1-2|TRBV9|TRBD1|-
CASSGYNRGTFYGYTF
TGTGCCAGCAGCGGATACAACAGGGGGACTTTCTATGGCTACACCTTC
>15|TRBJ2-1|TRBV7-2|-|once
CALLGGGGASGEQFF
TGTGCTCTGCTCGGAGGAGGGGGGGCCTCCGGAGAGCAGTTCTTC